This T cell receptor (beta chain) was captured by sequencing in a study of blood T cells in healthy people across ages. Study summary: About one barcoded beta molecule per two T cells came from capture by template switching.

For this clonotype: Its specificity is unknown.

PCR was performed a second time for about 7 to 12 cycles using a sample-barcoded 5' primer and a J-beta primer mix. TCRdb independently ran MiXCR on the 5' RACE reads; one entry per CDR3 protein. The sample shows 720,000 or so distinct CDR3 sequences, approximately 40% of them seen only once. For every donor, a draw yielded ten milliliters of peripheral blood. Isolation per sample recovered at least 6 million PBMCs. Whole-study results and caveats: Naive and antigen-experienced cells could not be conclusively compared, given unsorted PBMCs.

Sequencing was carried out using blood. The origin of this receptor is a man older than 75 in good health.

The CDR3 DNA is TGCAGTGCTGAGATCAATGAGCAGTTCTTC. It codes for CSAEINEQFF. The chain has TRBV20-1 and TRBJ2-1; D is unclear. The V end was cut by 5 bases, the J end by 6 bases, with 5 bases between. Per the germline V gene, CDR1 is DFQATT and CDR2 is SNEGSKA (reference sequence). The CDR3 runs to 10 residues.